This paragraph covers one T cell receptor (beta chain) sequence. Its antigen is still unknown. The CDR3 has 17 amino acids. With 10 bases removed from V and 0 bases from J, the gap between germline ends came to 22 bases. Germline CDR1 reads MDHEN; CDR2 reads SYDVKM. The sample comes from a study of cytomegalovirus exposure and HLA in healthy donors. Overall study: In a later analysis, the approximately 110 validation repertoires were reported to have used the same platform as the 600 to 700 first-cohort repertoires. Notes on the study in general: Three CMV-associated chains proved CMV antigen-specific in vitro. Both high specificity and high sensitivity reportedly marked the classifier's diagnosis of cytomegalovirus status. Researchers counted approximately 160 TCR beta chains as cytomegalovirus-associated.

Sequencing used immunoSEQ multiplex PCR; TCRdb keeps in-frame clones, though not all of them. The sample lists 95,000 to 150,000 clones; 89% were seen once. The clonotype comes from a woman aged 18-29 years in good health and CMV-seronegative. The chain carries TRBV28 and TRBJ1-5; a possible D gene is TRBD1 (5 bases). Sequencing was carried out using PBMCs. CDR3 region: CATGGWDPANSNQPQHF. In nucleotides, the CDR3 is TGTGCCACGGGGGGGTGGGACCCCGCTAATAGCAATCAGCCCCAGCATTTT.